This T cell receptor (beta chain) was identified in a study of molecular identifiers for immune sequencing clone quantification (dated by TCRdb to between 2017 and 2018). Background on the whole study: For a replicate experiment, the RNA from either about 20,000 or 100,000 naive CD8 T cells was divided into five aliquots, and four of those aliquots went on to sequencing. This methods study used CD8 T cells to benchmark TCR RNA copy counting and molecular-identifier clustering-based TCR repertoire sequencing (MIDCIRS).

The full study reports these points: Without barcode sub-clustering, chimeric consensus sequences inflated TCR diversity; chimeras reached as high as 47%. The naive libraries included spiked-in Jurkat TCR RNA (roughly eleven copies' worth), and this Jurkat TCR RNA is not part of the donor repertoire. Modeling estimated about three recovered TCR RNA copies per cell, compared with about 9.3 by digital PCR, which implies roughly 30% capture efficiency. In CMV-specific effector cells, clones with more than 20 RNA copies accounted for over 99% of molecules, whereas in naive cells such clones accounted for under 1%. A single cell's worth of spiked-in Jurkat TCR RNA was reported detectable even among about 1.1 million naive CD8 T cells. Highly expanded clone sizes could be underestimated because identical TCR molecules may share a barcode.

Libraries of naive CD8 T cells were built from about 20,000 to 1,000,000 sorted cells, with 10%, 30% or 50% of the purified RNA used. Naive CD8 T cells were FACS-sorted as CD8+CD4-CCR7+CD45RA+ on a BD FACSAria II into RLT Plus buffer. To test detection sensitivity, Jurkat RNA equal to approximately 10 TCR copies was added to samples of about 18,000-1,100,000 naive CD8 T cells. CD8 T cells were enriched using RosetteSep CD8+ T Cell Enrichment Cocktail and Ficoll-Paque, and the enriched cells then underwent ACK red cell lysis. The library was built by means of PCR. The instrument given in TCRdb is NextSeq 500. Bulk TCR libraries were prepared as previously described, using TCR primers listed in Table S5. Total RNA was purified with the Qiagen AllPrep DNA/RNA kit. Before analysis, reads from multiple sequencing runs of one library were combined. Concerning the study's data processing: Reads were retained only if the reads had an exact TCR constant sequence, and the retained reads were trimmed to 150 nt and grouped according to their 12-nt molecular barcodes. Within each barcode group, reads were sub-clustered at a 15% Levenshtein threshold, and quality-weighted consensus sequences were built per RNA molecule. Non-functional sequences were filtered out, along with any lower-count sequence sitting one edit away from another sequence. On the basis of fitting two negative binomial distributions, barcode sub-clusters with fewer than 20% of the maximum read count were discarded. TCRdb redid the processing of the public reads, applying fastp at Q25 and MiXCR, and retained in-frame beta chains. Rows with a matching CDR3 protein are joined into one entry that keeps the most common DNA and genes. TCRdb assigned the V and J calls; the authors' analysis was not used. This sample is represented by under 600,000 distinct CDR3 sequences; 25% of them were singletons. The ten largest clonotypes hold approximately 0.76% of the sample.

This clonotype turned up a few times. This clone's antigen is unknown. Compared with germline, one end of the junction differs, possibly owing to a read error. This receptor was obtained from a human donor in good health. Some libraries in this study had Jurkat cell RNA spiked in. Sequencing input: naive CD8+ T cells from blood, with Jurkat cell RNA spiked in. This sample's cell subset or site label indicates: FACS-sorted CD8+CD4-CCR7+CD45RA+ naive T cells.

The CDR3 region reads CASGRAAYEQCF. The DNA sequence follows: TGTGCTAGTGGTCGCGCGGCCTACGAGCAGTGCTTC. This sequence uses TRBV12-5 and TRBJ2-7; no D gene is confidently identified. The cysteine opens and the phenylalanine closes a CDR3 of 12 amino acids. Just CDR3 DNA is preserved here, 36 bases in frame from base 1. Reading the germline V gene gives CDR1 LGHNT and CDR2 FRNRAP.